This TCR beta chain was profiled in a study of blood T cell repertoires in COVID-19. Study details: Sites in the United States, Italy and Spain provided acute and convalescent COVID-19 samples. Sample material is recorded as cDNA or gDNA derived from T cells, B-cell-depleted T cells, or PBMCs.

TCRdb's table, derived via immunoSEQ multiplex PCR, lists solely in-frame clones and lacks some. The sample shows a few hundred thousand clones, around 87% of them seen only once. The CDR3 spans 11 residues. CDR1 and CDR2 from the germline V gene are DFQATT and SNEGSKA (reference sequence). V dropped 5 bases and J dropped 4 bases, with 6 bases sitting between them. Material: peripheral blood. This clonotype was obtained from a woman between 50 and 59 years old who had recovered from COVID-19. The chain is built from TRBV20-1 and TRBJ2-1; a weak D match, TRBD1 (5 bases). The CDR3: CSADSYNEQFF. The CDR3 DNA follows: TGCAGTGCTGACAGTTACAATGAGCAGTTCTTC.